Below, 15 T cell receptor beta chains from the same sample are listed, as sequenced in a study of cytomegalovirus exposure and HLA in healthy donors. PCR employed 60 Vbeta and 13 Jbeta primers. Generated by immunoSEQ multiplex PCR, the TCRdb table keeps only in-frame clones and is missing some. The sample yields 150,000 to 200,000 clones, approximately 78% seen once. Specimen: PBMCs. Receptor source: a woman aged 45 to 65 in good health and CMV-seropositive.

CDR3 loop: CASSPWTSGGETQYF. The CDR3 region has the DNA TGTGCCAGCAGCCCTTGGACTAGCGGGGGAGAGACCCAGTACTTC. This sequence joins TRBV11-2 and TRBJ2-5, with 13 bases that match TRBD2. CDR1 SGHAT and CDR2 FQNNGV come from the germline V gene. The CDR3 has 15 residues. V was pared by 5 bases and J by 4 bases, with 4 bases of the junction left unmatched.

The chain employs TRBV9 and TRBJ2-7; TRBD2 agrees at 10 bases. CDR3 length: 16 amino acids. Germline CDR1 reads SGDLS; CDR2 reads YYNGEE. The V segment lost 0 bases and the J segment 5 bases; nucleotides outside the gene matches: 8. The CDR3 DNA reads as TGTGCCAGCAGCGTAGGACCTAGCGGGGGCTCGCACGAGCAGTACTTC. Protein sequence: CASSVGPSGGSHEQYF.

This sequence joins TRBV30 and TRBJ1-1; no reliable D call. Trimming took 5 bases from V and 2 from J, leaving 12 bases between them. The germline CDR1 and CDR2 sequences are GTSNPN and SVGIG (reference sequence). CDR3 length: 13 residues. The DNA for the CDR3 is TGTGCCTGGCGCTCCGGGATCAACACTGAAGCTTTCTTT. This translates into CAWRSGINTEAFF.

This chain connects TRBV13 to TRBJ1-3; D call uncertain. This CDR3 has 15 amino acids. V gave up 5 bases and J gave up 0 bases, with 11 bases separating them. Germline V lookup: CDR1 PRHDT, CDR2 FYEKMQ (reference sequence). The CDR3 bases are TGTGCCAGCAGCCCTAACGGTGTCTCTGGAAACACCATATATTTT. Translating gives CASSPNGVSGNTIYF.

The genes are TRBV18 and TRBJ2-5; the match to TRBD2 covers 7 bases. The junction had 1 base not matched to a gene; V was cut back by 1 base and J by 2 bases. The CDR3 has 14 amino acids. Looked up from germline, CDR1 is KGHSH and CDR2 is LQKENI. CDR3 residues: CASSPRGGQETQYF. CDR3 bases: TGTGCCAGCTCACCACGGGGGGGACAAGAGACCCAGTACTTC.

The V call is TRBV19, the J call TRBJ2-6; TRBD1 agrees at 7 bases. Germline values: CDR1 LNHDA, CDR2 SQIVND (reference sequence). The V and J ends lost 5 bases and 0 bases, in that order; junction bases with no gene match: 4. CDR3 length equals 16 residues. The CDR3 is CASSRTGLSGANVLTF. In DNA form, the CDR3 reads TGTGCCAGTAGTCGGACAGGACTCTCTGGGGCCAACGTCCTGACTTTC.

The chain links TRBV27 to TRBJ2-3, with D maybe TRBD1 (5 bases). CDR1 is MNHEY, CDR2 SMNVEV, per germline (reference sequence). Trimming stripped 5 bases from V and 6 bases from J, with 12 bases between. This CDR3 comprises 13 residues. The DNA of the CDR3 is TGTGCCAGCAGTCGCCAGGGAAGGGATACGCAGTATTTT. Translating it yields CASSRQGRDTQYF.

The gene calls are TRBV7-9 and TRBJ1-4; D not resolved. CDR3 length: 16 amino acids. Germline V gene sequence: CDR1 SEHNR, CDR2 FQNEAQ (reference sequence). V lost 5 bases and J lost 8, with 21 bases in between. CDR3 sequence (DNA): TGTGCCAGCAGCGTCGGTCTGGGCCCTGCCTGGGAAAAACTGTTTTTT. Its translation is CASSVGLGPAWEKLFF.

The chain recombines TRBV16 with TRBJ2-2; D not certain. Deletions cut 4 bases from V and 9 bases from J, with 9 bases between. The length of the CDR3 is 12 residues. Per the germline V gene, CDR1 is KGHSY and CDR2 is FQNENV. Here the CDR3 reads CASSPSERELFF. CDR3 DNA: TGTGCCAGCAGCCCTTCTGAGAGGGAGCTGTTTTTT.

The chain recombines TRBV10-3 with TRBJ2-3, with 16 bases that match TRBD2. The CDR3 has 17 residues. V gave up 4 bases and J gave up 3 bases; unmatched junction bases: 4. CDR1 is ENHRY, CDR2 SYGVKD, per germline. The CDR3 region is CAISGGTSGGATDTQYF. Written as DNA, the CDR3 is TGTGCCATCAGTGGTGGGACTAGCGGGGGGGCTACAGATACGCAGTATTTT.

The CDR3 spells CASSYSGTANTEAFF. The CDR3 DNA reads as TGTGCCAGCAGTTACTCGGGGACAGCTAACACTGAAGCTTTCTTT. The rearrangement links TRBV6-5 to TRBJ1-1, with 7 bases that match TRBD1. The ends lost 0 bases at V and 2 bases at J; junction bases unmatched: 3. The CDR3 is 15 amino acids. The germline V gene has CDR1 MNHEY and CDR2 SVGAGI.

The chain uses TRBV9 and TRBJ2-5; 8 bases fit TRBD2. The V gene's germline CDR1 is SGDLS and CDR2 YYNGEE. Trimming cost V 0 bases and J 5 bases; bases outside gene matches: 6. This CDR3 is built from 15 residues. The CDR3 loop is CASSVGGGGRETQYF. DNA for the CDR3: TGTGCCAGCAGCGTAGGAGGCGGCGGGAGGGAGACCCAGTACTTC. Full variable domain (missing parts from reference TRBV9 and TRBJ2-5): DSGVTQTPKHLITATGQRVTLRCSPRSGDLSVYWYQQSLDQGLQFLIQYYNGEERAKGNILERFSAQQFPDLHSELNLSSLELGDSALYFCASSVGGGGRETQYFGPGTRLLVL.

In DNA, the CDR3 is TGTGCCTGGACCGGACAACTCCAAGAGACCCAGTACTTC. This gives the protein CAWTGQLQETQYF. This chain connects TRBV30 to TRBJ2-5, with D possibly TRBD1 on 5 matching bases. V lost 4 bases, J lost 1 base, and 10 bases lay in between. Germline assignment: CDR1 GTSNPN and CDR2 SVGIG (reference sequence). The CDR3 is 13 residues long.

J is TRBJ2-5 and V is TRBV11-2, with no clear D. CDR1 is SGHAT, CDR2 FQNNGV, per germline. Trimming removed 5 bases from V and 5 bases from J, with 12 bases in between. The CDR3 consists of 13 residues. CDR3 sequence: CASSLSWRETQYF. The CDR3 DNA reads as TGTGCCAGCAGCCTAAGTTGGCGGGAGACCCAGTACTTC.

This rearrangement joins TRBV5-6 to TRBJ2-1; possible D gene TRBD2, 5 bases. Trimming left V 6 bases short and J 2 bases short, with 12 bases between. The CDR3 is made up of 14 amino acids. Germline V gene data show CDR1 as SGHDT and CDR2 as YYEEEE. The CDR3 nucleotides are TGTGCCAGCACCGACCGGGGTGCCTACAATGAGCAGTTCTTC. Amino acid sequence: CASTDRGAYNEQFF.